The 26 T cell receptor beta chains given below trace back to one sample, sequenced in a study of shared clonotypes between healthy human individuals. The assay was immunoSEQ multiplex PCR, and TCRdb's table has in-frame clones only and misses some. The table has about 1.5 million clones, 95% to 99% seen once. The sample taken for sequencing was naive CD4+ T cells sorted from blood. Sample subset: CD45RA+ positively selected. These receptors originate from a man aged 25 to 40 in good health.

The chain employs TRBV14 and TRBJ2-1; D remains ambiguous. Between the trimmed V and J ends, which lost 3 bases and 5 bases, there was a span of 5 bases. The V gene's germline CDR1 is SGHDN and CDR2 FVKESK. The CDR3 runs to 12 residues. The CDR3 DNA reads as TGTGCCAGCAGCCATCCCAACAATGAGCAGTTCTTC. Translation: CASSHPNNEQFF.

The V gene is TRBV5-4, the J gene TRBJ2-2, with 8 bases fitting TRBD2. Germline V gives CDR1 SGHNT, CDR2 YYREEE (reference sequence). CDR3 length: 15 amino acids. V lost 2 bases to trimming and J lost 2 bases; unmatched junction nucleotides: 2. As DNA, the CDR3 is TGTGCCAGCAGCTTAAGCGGGAGTAACACCGGGGAGCTGTTTTTT. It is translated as CASSLSGSNTGELFF.

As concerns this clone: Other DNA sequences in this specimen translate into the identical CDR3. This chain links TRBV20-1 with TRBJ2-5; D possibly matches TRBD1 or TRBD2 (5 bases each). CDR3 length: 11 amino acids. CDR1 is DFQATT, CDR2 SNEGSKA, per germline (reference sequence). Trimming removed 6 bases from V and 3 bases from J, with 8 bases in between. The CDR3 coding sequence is TGCAGTGCGGGGACCAAAGAGACCCAGTACTTC. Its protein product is CSAGTKETQYF.

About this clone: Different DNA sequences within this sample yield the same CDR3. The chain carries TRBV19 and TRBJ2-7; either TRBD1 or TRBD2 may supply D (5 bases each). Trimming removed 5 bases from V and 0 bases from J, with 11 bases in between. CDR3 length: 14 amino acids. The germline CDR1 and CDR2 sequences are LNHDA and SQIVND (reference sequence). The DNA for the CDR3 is TGTGCCAGTAGTCTGGCAGGGAGCTCCTACGAGCAGTACTTC. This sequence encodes CASSLAGSSYEQYF. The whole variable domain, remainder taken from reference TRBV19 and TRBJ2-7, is DGGITQSPKYLFRKEGQNVTLSCEQNLNHDAMYWYRQDPGQGLRLIYYSQIVNDFQKGDIAEGYSVSREKKESFPLTVTSAQKNPTAFYLCASSLAGSSYEQYFGPGTRLTVT.

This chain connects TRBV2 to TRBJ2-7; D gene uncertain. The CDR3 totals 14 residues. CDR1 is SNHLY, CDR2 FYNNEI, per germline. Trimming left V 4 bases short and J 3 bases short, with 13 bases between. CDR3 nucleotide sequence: TGTGCCAGCAGTGTGGGCAGAGTACTCTACGAGCAGTACTTC. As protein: CASSVGRVLYEQYF. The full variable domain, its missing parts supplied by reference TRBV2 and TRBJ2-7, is EPEVTQTPSHQVTQMGQEVILRCVPISNHLYFYWYRQILGQKVEFLVSFYNNEISEKSEIFDDQFSVERPDGSNFTLKIRSTKLEDSAMYFCASSVGRVLYEQYFGPGTRLTVT.

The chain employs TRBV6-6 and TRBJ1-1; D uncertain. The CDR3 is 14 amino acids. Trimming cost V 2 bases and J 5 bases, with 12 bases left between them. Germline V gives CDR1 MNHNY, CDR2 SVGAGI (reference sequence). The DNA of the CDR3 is TGTGCCAGCAGTTACGCTCTGGGGTTGACTGAAGCTTTCTTT. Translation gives CASSYALGLTEAFF.

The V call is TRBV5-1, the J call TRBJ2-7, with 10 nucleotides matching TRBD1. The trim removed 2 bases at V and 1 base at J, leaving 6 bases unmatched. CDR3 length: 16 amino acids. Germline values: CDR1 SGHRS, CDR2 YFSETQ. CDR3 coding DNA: TGCGCCAGCAGCTTAACCAAGGGACAGGGGTCCTACGAGCAGTACTTC. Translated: CASSLTKGQGSYEQYF.

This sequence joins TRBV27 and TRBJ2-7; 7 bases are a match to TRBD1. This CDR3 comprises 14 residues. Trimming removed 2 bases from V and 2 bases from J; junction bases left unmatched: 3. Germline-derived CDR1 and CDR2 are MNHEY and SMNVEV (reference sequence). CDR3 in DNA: TGTGCCAGCAGTTTAAACAGGGGTACCTACGAGCAGTACTTC. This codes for CASSLNRGTYEQYF.

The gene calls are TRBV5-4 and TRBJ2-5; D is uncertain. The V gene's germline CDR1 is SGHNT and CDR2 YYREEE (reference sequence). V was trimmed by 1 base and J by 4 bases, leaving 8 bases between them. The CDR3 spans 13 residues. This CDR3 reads CASSLYDGETQYF. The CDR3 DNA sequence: TGTGCCAGCAGCTTGTATGATGGAGAGACCCAGTACTTC.

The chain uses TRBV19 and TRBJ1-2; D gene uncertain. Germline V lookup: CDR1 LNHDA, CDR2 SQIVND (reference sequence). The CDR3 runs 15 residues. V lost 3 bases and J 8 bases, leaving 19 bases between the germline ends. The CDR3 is CASSIWAQAFGGYTF. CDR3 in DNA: TGTGCCAGTAGTATTTGGGCCCAGGCATTTGGAGGCTACACCTTC.

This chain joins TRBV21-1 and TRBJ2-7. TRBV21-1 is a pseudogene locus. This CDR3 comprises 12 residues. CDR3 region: CASSARMYEQYF. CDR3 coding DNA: TGTGCCAGCAGCGCCCGGATGTACGAGCAGTACTTC.

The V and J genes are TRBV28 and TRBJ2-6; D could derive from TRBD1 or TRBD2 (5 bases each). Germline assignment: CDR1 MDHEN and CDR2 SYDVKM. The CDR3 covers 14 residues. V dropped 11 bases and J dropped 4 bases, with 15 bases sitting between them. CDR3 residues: CAGSSGLGANVLTF. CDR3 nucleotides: TGTGCCGGCTCGTCGGGGCTCGGGGCCAACGTCCTGACTTTC.

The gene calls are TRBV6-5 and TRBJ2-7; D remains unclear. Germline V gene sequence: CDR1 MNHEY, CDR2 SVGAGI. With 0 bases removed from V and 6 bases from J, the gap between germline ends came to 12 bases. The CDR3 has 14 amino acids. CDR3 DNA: TGTGCCAGCAGTTACTCACGAATCGAGTTCGAGCAGTACTTC. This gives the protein CASSYSRIEFEQYF.

The chain's CDR3 is CAWSPFMRSADTQYF. Written as DNA, the CDR3 is TGTGCCTGGAGTCCCTTTATGAGGAGCGCAGATACGCAGTATTTT. The V gene is TRBV30, the J gene TRBJ2-3; D not certain. The CDR3 runs 15 residues. CDR1 and CDR2 from the germline V gene are GTSNPN and SVGIG (reference sequence). V lost 2 bases to trimming and J lost 4 bases, with 16 bases between them.

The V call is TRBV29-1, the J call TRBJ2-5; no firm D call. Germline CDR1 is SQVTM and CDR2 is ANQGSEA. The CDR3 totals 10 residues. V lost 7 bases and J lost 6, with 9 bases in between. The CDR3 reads CSGQIKTQYF. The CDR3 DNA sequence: TGCAGCGGTCAAATTAAGACCCAGTACTTC. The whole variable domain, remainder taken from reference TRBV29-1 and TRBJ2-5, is SAVISQKPSRDICQRGTSLTIQCQVDSQVTMMFWYRQQPGQSLTLIATANQGSEATYESGFVIDKFPISRPNLTFSTLTVSNMSPEDSSIYLCSGQIKTQYFGPGTRLLVL.

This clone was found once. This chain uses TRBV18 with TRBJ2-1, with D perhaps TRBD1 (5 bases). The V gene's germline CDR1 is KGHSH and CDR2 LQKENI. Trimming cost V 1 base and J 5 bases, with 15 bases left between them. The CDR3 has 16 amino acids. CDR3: CASSPLQGRINNEQFF. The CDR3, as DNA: TGTGCCAGCTCACCACTCCAGGGTCGGATTAACAATGAGCAGTTCTTC.

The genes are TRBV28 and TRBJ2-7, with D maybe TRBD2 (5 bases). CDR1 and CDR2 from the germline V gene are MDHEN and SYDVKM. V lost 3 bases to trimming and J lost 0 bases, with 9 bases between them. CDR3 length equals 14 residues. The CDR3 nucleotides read TGTGCCAGCAGTTTTCTGGACTCCTCCTACGAGCAGTACTTC. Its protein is CASSFLDSSYEQYF.

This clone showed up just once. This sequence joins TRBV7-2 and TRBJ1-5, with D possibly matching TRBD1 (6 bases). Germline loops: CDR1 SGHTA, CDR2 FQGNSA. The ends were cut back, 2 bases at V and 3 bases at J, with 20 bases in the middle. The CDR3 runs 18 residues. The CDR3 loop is CASSLIWGGGSNNQPQHF. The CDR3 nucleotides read TGTGCCAGCAGCTTAATTTGGGGTGGGGGCTCTAACAATCAGCCCCAGCATTTT.

CDR3 amino acids: CASSTTRRSMFF. In nucleotides, the CDR3 is TGTGCCAGCAGCACGACTAGAAGATCAATGTTCTTC. This chain uses TRBV11-1 with TRBJ2-1; the D gene is possibly TRBD2 (6 bases). Trimming removed 5 bases from V and 15 bases from J, with 17 bases in between. Germline loops: CDR1 SGHAT, CDR2 FQDESV (reference sequence). The CDR3 is made up of 12 amino acids.

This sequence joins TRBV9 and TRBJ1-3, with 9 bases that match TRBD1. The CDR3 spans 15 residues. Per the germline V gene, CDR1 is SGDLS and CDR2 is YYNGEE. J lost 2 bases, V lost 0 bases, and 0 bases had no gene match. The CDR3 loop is CASSVGQGAGNTIYF. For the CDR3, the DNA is TGTGCCAGCAGCGTAGGACAGGGGGCTGGAAACACCATATATTTT.

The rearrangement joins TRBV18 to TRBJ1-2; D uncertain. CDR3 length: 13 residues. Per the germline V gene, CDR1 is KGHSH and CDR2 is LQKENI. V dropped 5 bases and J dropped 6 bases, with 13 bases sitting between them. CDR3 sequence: CASSSRGEHGYTF. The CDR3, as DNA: TGTGCCAGCTCATCCCGGGGAGAGCATGGCTACACCTTC.

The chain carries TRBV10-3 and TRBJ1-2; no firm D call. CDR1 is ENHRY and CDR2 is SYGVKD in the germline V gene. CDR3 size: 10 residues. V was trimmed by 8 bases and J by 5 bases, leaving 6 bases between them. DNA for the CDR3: TGTGCCATCTACCAGTATGGCTACACCTTC. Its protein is CAIYQYGYTF.

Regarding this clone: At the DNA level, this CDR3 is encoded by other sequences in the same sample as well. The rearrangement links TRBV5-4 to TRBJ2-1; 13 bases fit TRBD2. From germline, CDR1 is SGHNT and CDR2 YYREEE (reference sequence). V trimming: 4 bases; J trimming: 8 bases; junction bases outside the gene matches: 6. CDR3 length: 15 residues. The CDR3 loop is CASSLGLAGVDEQFF. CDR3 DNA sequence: TGTGCCAGCAGCCTCGGACTAGCGGGAGTGGATGAGCAGTTCTTC.

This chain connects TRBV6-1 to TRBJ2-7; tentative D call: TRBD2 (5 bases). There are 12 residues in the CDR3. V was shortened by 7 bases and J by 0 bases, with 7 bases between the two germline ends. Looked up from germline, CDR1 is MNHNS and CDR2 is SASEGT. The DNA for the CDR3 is TGTGCCAGCACCCGGGGCTCCTACGAGCAGTACTTC. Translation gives CASTRGSYEQYF.

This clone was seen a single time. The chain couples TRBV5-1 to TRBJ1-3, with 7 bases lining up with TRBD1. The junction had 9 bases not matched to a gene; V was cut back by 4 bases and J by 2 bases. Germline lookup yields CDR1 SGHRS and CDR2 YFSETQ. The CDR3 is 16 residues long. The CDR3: CASSQNPQGAGNTIYF. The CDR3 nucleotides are TGCGCCAGCAGCCAGAATCCGCAGGGGGCTGGAAACACCATATATTTT.

This chain's CDR3 is CASSRLASGELFF. The DNA of the CDR3 is TGCGCCAGCTCTCGTTTAGCGAGCGGGGAGCTGTTTTTT. This chain connects TRBV10-1 to TRBJ2-2, with D perhaps matching TRBD2 (5 bases). This CDR3 is built from 13 residues. The germline gives CDR1 WNHNN, CDR2 SYGVQD (reference sequence). Trimming stripped 8 bases from V and 7 bases from J, with 14 bases between.